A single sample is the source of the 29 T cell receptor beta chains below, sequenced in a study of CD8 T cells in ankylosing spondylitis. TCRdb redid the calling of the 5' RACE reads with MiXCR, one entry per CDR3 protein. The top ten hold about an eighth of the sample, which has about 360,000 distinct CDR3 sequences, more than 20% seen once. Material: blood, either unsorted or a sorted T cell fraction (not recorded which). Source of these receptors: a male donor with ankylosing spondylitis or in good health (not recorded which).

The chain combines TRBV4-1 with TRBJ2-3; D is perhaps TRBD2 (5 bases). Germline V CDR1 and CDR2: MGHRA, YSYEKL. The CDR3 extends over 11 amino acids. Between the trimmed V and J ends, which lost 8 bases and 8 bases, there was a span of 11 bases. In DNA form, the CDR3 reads TGCGCCAGCGGAGAGGGTGGTACGCAGTATTTT. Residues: CASGEGGTQYF.

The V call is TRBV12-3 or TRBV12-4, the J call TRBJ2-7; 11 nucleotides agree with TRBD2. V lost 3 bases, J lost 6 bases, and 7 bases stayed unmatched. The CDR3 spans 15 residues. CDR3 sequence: CASSLTSGVEGEQYF. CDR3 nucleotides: TGTGCCAGCAGTTTGACTAGCGGGGTAGAGGGCGAGCAGTACTTC.

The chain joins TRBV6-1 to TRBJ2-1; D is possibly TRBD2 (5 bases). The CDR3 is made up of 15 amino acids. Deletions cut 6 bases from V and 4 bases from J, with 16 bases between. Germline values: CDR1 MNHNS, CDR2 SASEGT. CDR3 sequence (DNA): TGTGCCAGCAGCGACGGACTTGGAAGATACAATGAGCAGTTCTTC. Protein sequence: CASSDGLGRYNEQFF.

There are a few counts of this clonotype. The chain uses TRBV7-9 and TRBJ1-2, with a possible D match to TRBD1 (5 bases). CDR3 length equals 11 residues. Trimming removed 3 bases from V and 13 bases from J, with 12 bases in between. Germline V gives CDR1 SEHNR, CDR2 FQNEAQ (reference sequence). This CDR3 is CASSLGLKITF. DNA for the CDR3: TGTGCCAGCAGCTTGGGGCTTAAGATCACCTTC.

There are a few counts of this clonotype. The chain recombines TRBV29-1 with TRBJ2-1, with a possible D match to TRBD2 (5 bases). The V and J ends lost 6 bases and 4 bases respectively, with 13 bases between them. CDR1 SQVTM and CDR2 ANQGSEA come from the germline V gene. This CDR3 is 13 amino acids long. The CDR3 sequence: CSVRDGGYNEQFF. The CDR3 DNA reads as TGCAGCGTGAGAGACGGAGGTTACAATGAGCAGTTCTTC.

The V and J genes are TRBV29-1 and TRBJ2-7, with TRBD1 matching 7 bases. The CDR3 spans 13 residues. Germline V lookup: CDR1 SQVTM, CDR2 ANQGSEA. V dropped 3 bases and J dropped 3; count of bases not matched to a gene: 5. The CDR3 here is CSVEDRTSYEQYF. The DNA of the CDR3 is TGCAGCGTTGAGGACAGGACGAGCTACGAGCAGTACTTC.

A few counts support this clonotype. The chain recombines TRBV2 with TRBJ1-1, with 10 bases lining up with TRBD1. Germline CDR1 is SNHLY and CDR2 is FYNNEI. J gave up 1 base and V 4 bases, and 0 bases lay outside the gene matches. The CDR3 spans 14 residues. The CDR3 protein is CASSGTGGNTEAFF. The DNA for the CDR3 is TGTGCCAGCAGTGGGACAGGGGGGAACACTGAAGCTTTCTTT.

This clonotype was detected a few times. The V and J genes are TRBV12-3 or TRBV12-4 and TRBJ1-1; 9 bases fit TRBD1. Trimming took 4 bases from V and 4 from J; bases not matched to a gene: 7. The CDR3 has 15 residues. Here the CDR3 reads CASSSYRGQGTEAFF. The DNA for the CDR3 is TGTGCCAGCAGTTCCTACAGGGGGCAGGGCACTGAAGCTTTCTTT.

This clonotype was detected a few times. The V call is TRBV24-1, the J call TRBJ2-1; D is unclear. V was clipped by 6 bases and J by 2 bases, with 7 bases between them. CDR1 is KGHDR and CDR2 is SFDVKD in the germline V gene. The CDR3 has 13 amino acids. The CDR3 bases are TGTGCCACCAGTAGTATAGCCTACAATGAGCAGTTCTTC. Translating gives CATSSIAYNEQFF.

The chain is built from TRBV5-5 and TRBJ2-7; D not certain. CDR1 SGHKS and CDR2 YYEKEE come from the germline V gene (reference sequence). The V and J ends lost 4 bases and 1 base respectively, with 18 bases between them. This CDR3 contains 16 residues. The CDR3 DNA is TGTGCCAGCAGCCCCCCAGTAGCTGGCCTATCCTACGAGCAGTACTTC. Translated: CASSPPVAGLSYEQYF.

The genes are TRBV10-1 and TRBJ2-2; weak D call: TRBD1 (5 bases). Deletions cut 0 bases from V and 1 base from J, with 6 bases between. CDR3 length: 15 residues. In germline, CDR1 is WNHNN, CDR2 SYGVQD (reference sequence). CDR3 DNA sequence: TGCGCCAGCAGTGAGTCTCAGGGGAACACCGGGGAGCTGTTTTTT. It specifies CASSESQGNTGELFF.

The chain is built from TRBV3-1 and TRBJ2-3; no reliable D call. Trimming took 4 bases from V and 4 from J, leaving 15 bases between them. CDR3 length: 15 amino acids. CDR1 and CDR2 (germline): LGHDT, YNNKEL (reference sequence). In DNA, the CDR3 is TGTGCCAGCAGCCCGAAATCCCCCGTAGCAGATACGCAGTATTTT. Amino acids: CASSPKSPVADTQYF.

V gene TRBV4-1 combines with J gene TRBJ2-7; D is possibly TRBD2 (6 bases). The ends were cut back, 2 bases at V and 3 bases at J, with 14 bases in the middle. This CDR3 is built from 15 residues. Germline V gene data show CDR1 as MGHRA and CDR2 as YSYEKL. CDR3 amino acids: CASSQSGLSNYEQYF. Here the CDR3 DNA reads TGCGCCAGCAGCCAATCGGGACTTTCTAACTACGAGCAGTACTTC.

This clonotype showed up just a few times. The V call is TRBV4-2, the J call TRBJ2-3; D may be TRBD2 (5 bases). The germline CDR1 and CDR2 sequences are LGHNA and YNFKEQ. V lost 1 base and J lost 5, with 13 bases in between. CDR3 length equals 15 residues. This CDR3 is CASSQVLALEDTQYF. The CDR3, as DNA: TGTGCCAGCAGCCAAGTGTTAGCGTTGGAAGATACGCAGTATTTT.

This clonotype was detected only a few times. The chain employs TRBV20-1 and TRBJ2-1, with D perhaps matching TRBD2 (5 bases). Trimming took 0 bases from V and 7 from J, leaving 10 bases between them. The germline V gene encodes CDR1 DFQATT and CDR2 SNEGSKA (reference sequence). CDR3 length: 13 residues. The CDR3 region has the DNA TGCAGTGCTAGAGATGGCGACTATAATGAGCAGTTCTTC. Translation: CSARDGDYNEQFF.

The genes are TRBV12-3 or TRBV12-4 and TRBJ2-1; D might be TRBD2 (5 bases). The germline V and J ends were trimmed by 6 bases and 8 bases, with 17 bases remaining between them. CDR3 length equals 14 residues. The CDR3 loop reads CASSPWSSSDEQFF. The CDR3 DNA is TGTGCCAGCAGCCCCTGGTCTAGCAGCGATGAGCAGTTCTTC.

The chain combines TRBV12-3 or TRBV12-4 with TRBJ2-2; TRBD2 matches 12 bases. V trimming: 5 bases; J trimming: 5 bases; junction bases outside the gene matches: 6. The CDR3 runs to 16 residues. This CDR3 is CASSPGLAGRTGELFF. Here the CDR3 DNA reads TGTGCCAGCAGTCCAGGACTAGCGGGGAGGACCGGGGAGCTGTTTTTT.

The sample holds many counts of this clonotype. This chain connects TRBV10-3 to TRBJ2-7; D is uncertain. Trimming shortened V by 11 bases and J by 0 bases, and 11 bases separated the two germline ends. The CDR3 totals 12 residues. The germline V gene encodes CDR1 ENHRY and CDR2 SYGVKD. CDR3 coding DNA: TGTGCCTCCACAGATCTCTCCTACGAGCAGTACTTC. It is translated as CASTDLSYEQYF.

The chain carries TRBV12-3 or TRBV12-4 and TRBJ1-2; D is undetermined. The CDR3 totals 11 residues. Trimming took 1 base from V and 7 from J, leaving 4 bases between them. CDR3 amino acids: CASSLGLGYTF. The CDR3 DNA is TGTGCCAGCAGTTTAGGACTTGGCTACACCTTC.

The DNA of the CDR3 is TGTGCCAGCAACATGGTAGGGAGCACTGAAGCTTTCTTT. Protein sequence: CASNMVGSTEAFF. The chain combines TRBV12-3 or TRBV12-4 with TRBJ1-1; the D is unclear. With 7 bases removed from V and 4 bases from J, the gap between germline ends came to 13 bases. This CDR3 is built from 13 residues.

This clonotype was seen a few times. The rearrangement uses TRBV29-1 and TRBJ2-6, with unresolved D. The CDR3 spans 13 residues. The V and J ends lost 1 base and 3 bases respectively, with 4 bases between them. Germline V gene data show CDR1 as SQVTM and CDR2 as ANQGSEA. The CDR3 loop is CSVEGFGANVLTF. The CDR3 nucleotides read TGCAGCGTTGAAGGTTTTGGGGCCAACGTCCTGACTTTC.

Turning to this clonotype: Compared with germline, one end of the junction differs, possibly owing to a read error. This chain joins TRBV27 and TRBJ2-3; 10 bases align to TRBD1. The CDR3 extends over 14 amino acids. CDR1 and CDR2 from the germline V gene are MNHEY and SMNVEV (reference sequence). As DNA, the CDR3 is TGTGCCGCGATTGACAGGGGGCTCACAGATATGCAGTATTTT. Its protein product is CAAIDRGLTDMQYF.

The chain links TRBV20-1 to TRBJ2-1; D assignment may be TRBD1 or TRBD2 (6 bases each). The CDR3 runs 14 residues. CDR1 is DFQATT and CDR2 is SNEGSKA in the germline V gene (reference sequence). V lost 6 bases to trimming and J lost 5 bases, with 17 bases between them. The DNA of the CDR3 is TGCAGTGCCCCGGAGGTGGGGGGCAACAATGAGCAGTTCTTC. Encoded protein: CSAPEVGGNNEQFF.

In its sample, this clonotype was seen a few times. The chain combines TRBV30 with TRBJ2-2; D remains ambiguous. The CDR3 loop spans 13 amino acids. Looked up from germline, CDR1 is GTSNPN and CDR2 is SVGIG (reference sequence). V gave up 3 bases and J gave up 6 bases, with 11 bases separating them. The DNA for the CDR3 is TGTGCCTGGAGCGAAATCGAGTCCGGGGAGCTGTTTTTT. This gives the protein CAWSEIESGELFF. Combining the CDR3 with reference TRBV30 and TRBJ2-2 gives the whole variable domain SQTIHQWPATLVQPVGSPLSLECTVEGTSNPNLYWYRQAAGRGLQLLFYSVGIGQISSEVPQNLSASRPQDRQFILSSKKLLLSDSGFYLCAWSEIESGELFFGEGSRLTVL.

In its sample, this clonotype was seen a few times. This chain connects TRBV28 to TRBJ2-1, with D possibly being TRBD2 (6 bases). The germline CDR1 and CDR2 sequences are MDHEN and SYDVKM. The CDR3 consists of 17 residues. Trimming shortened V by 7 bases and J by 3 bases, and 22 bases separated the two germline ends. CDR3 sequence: CASNTLTTGVSYNEQFF. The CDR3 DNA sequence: TGTGCCAGCAATACATTAACAACGGGGGTGAGCTACAATGAGCAGTTCTTC.

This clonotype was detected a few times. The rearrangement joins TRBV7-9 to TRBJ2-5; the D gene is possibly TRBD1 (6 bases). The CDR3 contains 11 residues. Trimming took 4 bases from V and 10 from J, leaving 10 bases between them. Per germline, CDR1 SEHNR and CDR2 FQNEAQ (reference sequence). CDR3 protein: CASSSGGYQYF. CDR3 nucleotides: TGTGCCAGCAGCTCTGGGGGCTACCAGTACTTC.

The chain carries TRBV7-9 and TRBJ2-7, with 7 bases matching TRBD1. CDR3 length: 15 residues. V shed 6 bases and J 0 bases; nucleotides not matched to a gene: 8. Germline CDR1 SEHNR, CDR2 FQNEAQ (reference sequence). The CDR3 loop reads CASSKQGYPSYEQYF. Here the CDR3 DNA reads TGTGCCAGCAGTAAACAGGGGTATCCCTCCTACGAGCAGTACTTC.

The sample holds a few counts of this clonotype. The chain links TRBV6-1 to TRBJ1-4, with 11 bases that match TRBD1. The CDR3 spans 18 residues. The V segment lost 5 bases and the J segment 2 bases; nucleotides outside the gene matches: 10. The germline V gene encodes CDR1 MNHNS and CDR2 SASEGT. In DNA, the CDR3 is TGTGCCAGCAGTCGACGTCCCGGGACAGGGGGGACTAATGAAAAACTGTTTTTT. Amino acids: CASSRRPGTGGTNEKLFF.

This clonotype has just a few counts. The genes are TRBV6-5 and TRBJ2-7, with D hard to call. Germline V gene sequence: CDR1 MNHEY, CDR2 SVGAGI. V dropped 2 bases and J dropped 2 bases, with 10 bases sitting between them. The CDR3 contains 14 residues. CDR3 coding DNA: TGTGCCAGCAGTTACAGGGTGTCCCCCTACGAGCAGTACTTC. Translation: CASSYRVSPYEQYF.